Sequencing of this TCR beta chain was carried out in a study of T-cell memory formation after mild COVID-19. As to this clonotype: The antigen is not known.

General study findings and limits: Contracting CD4+ clones were located mainly in CM and EM, and CD8+ clones in EMRA.

MiXCR was run by TCRdb on the 5' RACE reads, yielding one entry per CDR3 protein. The data show fewer than 550,000 distinct CDR3 sequences, with 15% to 20% seen just once and around 8.4% held by the top ten. The CDR3 extends over 14 amino acids. V lost 3 bases and J 3 bases, leaving 13 bases between the germline ends. The germline gives CDR1 SQVTM, CDR2 ANQGSEA. This clonotype was obtained from an adult woman who had mild COVID-19 (a few samples of this study predate the infection). Cell type and time point are not known. The chain couples TRBV29-1 to TRBJ2-3; the D is unclear. Material for sequencing was PBMCs or a T cell subset sorted from them (not recorded which). The CDR3 DNA sequence: TGCAGCGTTGATTCCCCTGACGTGACAGATACGCAGTATTTT. It encodes CSVDSPDVTDTQYF.